The source of this TCR beta chain is a study of cytomegalovirus exposure and HLA in healthy donors. Study information: Drawn from HLA-typed donors, tens of millions of unique TCRs were held in an early data release.

Points on this clone: Its antigen is as yet unknown.

The V end lost 0 bases, the J end lost 9 bases, and 14 bases lay between the germline ends. Germline V gene sequence: CDR1 SGHAT, CDR2 FQNNGV. The CDR3 loop spans 14 amino acids. General study results and limits: In an earlier analysis, about 87% or about 30%: the productive usage of most TCR beta V segments.

Each donor was nominally healthy when sampled (though unrecorded immune exposures were likely). PCR used 60 Vbeta primers and 13 Jbeta primers. TCRdb's table, derived via immunoSEQ multiplex PCR, lists solely in-frame clones and lacks some. Among approximately 150,000 clones listed, 80% to 90% were seen once. The sequencing input was PBMCs. The genes are TRBV11-2 and TRBJ2-5; the D gene is possibly TRBD2 (5 bases). The receptor was isolated from a man aged 50 or older in good health and CMV-seropositive. The CDR3 DNA reads TGTGCCAGCAGCTTAGATAACGGGGTGGGGTCCCAGTACTTC. Translation gives CASSLDNGVGSQYF.